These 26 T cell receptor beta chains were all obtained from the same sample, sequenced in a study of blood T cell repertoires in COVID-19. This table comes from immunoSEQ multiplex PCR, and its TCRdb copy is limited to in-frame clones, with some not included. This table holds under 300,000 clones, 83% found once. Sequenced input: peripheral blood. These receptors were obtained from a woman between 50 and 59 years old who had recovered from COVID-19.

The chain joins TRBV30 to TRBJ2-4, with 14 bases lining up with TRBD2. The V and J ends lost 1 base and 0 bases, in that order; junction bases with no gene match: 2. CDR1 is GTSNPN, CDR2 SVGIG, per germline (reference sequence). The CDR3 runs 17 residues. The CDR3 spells CAWSGLAGGLAKNIQYF. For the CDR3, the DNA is TGTGCCTGGAGTGGACTAGCGGGGGGGCTAGCCAAAAACATTCAGTACTTC.

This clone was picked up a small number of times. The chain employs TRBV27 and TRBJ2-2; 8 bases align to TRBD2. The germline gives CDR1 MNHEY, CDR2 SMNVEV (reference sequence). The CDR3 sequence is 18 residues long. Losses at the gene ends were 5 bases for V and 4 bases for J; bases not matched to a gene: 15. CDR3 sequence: CASSRLGPAGESTGELFF. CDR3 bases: TGTGCCAGCAGTCGACTCGGCCCAGCGGGGGAAAGCACCGGGGAGCTGTTTTTT.

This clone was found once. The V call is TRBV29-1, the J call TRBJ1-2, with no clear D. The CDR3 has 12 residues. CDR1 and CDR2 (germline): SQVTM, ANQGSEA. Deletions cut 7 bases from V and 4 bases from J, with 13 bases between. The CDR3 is CSAYLGPYGYTF. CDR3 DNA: TGCAGCGCCTACTTGGGCCCCTATGGCTACACCTTC.

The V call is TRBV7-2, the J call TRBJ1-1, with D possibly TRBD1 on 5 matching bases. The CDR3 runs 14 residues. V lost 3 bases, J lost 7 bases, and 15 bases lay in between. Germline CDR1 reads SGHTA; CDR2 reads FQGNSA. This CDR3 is CASSFWAGTGEAFF. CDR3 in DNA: TGTGCCAGCAGCTTCTGGGCAGGGACTGGTGAAGCTTTCTTT.

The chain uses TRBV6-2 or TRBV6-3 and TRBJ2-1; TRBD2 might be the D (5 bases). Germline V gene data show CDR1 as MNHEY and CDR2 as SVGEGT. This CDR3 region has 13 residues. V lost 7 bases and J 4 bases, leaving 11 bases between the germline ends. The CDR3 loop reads CASTPAGYNEQFF. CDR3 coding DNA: TGTGCCAGCACCCCCGCGGGTTACAATGAGCAGTTCTTC.

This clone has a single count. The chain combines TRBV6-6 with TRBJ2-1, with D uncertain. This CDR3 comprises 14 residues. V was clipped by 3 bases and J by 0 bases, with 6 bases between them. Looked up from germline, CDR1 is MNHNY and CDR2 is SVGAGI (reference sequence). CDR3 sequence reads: CASSYGGSYNEQFF. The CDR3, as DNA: TGTGCCAGCAGTTATGGCGGCTCCTACAATGAGCAGTTCTTC.

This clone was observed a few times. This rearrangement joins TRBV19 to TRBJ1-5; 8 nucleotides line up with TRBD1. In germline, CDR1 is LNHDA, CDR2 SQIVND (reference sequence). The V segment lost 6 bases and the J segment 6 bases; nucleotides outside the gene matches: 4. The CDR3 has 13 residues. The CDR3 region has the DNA TGTGCCAGTAGCCGGACAGGGATTCAGCCCCAGCATTTT. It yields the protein CASSRTGIQPQHF.

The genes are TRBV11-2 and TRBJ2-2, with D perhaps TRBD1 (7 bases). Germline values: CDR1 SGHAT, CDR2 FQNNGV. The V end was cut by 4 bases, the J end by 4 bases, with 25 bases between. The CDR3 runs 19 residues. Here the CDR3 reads CASSSPWGRQGAGTGELFF. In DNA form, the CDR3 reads TGTGCCAGCAGCTCGCCCTGGGGTCGACAGGGAGCGGGCACCGGGGAGCTGTTTTTT. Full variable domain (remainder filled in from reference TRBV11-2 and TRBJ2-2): EAGVAQSPRYKIIEKRQSVAFWCNPISGHATLYWYQQILGQGPKLLIQFQNNGVVDDSQLPKDRFSAERLKGVDSTLKIQPAKLEDSAVYLCASSSPWGRQGAGTGELFFGEGSRLTVL.

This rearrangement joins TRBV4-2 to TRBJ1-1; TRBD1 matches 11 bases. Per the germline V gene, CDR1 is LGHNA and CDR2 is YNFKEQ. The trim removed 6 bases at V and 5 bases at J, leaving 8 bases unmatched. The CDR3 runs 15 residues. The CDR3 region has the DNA TGTGCCAGCAGAACAGGGACAGGGGGAGGGACTGAAGCTTTCTTT. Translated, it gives CASRTGTGGGTEAFF.

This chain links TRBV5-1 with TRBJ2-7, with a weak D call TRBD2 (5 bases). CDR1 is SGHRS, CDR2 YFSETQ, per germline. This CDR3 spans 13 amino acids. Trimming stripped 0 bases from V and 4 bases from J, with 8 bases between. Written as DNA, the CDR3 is TGCGCCAGCAGCTTGGCGAGGGAGTACGAGCAGTACTTC. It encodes CASSLAREYEQYF.

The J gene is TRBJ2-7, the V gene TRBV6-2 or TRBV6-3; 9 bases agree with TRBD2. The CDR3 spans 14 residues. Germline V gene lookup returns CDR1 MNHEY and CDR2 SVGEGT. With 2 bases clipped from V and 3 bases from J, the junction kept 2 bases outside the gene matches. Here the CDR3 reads CASSYMTSGYEQYF. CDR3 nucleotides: TGTGCCAGCAGTTACATGACTAGCGGCTACGAGCAGTACTTC.

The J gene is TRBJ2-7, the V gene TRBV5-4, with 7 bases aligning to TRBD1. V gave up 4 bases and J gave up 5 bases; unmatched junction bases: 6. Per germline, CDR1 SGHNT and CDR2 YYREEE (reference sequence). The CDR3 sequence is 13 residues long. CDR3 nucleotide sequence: TGTGCCAGCAGCCCCGACAGGGAACACGAGCAGTACTTC. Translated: CASSPDREHEQYF.

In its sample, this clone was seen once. For the CDR3, the DNA is TGTGCCAGTAAACGGCTCTCATCAGGGTATGGCTACACCTTC. Protein: CASKRLSSGYGYTF. The J gene is TRBJ1-2, the V gene TRBV19; D is perhaps TRBD1 (5 bases). The CDR3 length is 14 residues. CDR1 is LNHDA, CDR2 SQIVND, per germline (reference sequence). Between the trimmed V and J ends, which lost 7 bases and 5 bases, there was a span of 17 bases.

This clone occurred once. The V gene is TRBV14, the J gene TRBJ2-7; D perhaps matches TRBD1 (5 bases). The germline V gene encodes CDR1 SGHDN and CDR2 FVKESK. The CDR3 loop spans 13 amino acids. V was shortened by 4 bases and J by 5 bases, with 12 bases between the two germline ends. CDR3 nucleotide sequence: TGTGCCAGCAGCCGAGCAGGGAACCACGAGCAGTACTTC. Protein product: CASSRAGNHEQYF.

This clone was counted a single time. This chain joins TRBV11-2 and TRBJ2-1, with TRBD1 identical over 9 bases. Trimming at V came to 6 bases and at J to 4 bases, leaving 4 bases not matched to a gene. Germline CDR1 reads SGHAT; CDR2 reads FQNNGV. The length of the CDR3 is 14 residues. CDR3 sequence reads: CASRGQGPYNEQFF. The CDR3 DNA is TGTGCCAGCAGGGGACAGGGCCCTTACAATGAGCAGTTCTTC.

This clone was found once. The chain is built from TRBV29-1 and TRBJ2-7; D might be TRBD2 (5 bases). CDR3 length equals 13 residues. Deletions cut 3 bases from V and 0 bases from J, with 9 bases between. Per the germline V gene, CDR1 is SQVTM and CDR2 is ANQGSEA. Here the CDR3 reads CSVEEGSSYEQYF. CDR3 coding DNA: TGCAGCGTTGAGGAAGGGAGCTCCTACGAGCAGTACTTC.

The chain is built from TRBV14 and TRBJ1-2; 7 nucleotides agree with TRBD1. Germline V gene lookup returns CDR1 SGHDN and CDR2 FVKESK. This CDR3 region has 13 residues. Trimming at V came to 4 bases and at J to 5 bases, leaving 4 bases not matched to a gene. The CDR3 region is CASSLDREYGYTF. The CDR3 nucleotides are TGTGCCAGCAGCCTTGACAGGGAGTATGGCTACACCTTC. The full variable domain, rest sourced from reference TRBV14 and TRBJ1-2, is EAGVTQFPSHSVIEKGQTVTLRCDPISGHDNLYWYRRVMGKEIKFLLHFVKESKQDESGMPNNRFLAERTGGTYSTLKVQPAELEDSGVYFCASSLDREYGYTFGSGTRLTVV.

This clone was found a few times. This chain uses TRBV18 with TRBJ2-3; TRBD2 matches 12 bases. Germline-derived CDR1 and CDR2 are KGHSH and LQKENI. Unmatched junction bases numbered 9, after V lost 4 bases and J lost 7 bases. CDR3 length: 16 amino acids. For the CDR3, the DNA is TGTGCCAGCTCACGCCAACTAGCGGGGGGCCGGAATACGCAGTATTTT. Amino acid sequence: CASSRQLAGGRNTQYF. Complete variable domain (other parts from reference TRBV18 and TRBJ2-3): NAGVMQNPRHLVRRRGQEARLRCSPMKGHSHVYWYRQLPEEGLKFMVYLQKENIIDESGMPKERFSAEFPKEGPSILRIQQVVRGDSAAYFCASSRQLAGGRNTQYFGPGTRLTVL.

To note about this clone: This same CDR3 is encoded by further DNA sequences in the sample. CDR3 DNA sequence: TGTGCCAGCAGTCCGACAGGGAACTATGGCTACACCTTC. Protein: CASSPTGNYGYTF. The chain couples TRBV12-3 or TRBV12-4 to TRBJ1-2, with 7 bases fitting TRBD1. With V trimmed by 5 bases and J by 2 bases, 2 bases remained unmatched. CDR3 length: 13 amino acids.

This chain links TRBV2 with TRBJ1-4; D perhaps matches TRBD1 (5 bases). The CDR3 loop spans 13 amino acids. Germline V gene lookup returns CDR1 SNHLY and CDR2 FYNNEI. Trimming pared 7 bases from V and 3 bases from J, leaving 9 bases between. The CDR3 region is CASTGQANEKLFF. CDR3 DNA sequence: TGTGCCAGCACTGGACAAGCTAATGAAAAACTGTTTTTT.

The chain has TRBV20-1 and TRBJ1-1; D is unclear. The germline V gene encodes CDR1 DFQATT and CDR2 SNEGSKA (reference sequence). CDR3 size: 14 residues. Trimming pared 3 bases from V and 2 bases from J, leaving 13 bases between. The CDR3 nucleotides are TGCAGTGCTAGTCCTCCGCTAGGAAACACTGAAGCTTTCTTT. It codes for CSASPPLGNTEAFF.

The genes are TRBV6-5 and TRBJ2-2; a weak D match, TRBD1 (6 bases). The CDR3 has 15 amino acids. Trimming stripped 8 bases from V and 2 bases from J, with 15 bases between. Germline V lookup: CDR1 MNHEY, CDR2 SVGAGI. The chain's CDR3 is CASSGVRVNTGELFF. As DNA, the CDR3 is TGTGCCAGCTCAGGGGTCAGGGTAAACACCGGGGAGCTGTTTTTT.

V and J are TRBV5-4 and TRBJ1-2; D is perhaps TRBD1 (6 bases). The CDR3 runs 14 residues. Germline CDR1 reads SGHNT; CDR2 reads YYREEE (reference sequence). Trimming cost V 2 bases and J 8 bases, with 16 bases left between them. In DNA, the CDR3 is TGTGCCAGCAGCTTAGGGGGGGACTTGAGGGGCTACACCTTC. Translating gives CASSLGGDLRGYTF. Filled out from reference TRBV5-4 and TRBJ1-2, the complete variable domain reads ETGVTQSPTHLIKTRGQQVTLRCSSQSGHNTVSWYQQALGQGPQFIFQYYREEENGRGNFPPRFSGLQFPNYSSELNVNALELDDSALYLCASSLGGDLRGYTFGSGTRLTVV.

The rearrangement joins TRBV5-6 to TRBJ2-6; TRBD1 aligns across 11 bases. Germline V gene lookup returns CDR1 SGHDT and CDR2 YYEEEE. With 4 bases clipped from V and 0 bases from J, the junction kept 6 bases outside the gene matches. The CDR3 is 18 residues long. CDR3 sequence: CASSGQGAPNSGANVLTF. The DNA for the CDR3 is TGTGCCAGCAGCGGACAGGGGGCGCCGAACTCTGGGGCCAACGTCCTGACTTTC.

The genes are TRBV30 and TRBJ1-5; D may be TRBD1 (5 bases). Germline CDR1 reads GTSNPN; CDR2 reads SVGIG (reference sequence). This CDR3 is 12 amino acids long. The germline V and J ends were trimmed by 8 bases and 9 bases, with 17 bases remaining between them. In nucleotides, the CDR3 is TGTGCCGGCGGCCATGGGGGGTCGCCCCAGCATTTT. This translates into CAGGHGGSPQHF. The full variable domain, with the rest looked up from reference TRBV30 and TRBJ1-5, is SQTIHQWPATLVQPVGSPLSLECTVEGTSNPNLYWYRQAAGRGLQLLFYSVGIGQISSEVPQNLSASRPQDRQFILSSKKLLLSDSGFYLCAGGHGGSPQHFGDGTRLSIL.

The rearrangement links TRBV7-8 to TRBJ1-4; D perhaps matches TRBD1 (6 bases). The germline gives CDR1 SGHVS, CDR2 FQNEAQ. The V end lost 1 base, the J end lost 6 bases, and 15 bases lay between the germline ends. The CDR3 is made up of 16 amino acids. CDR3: CASSLVWGRGYEKLFF. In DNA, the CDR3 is TGTGCCAGCAGCTTAGTTTGGGGCAGGGGATATGAAAAACTGTTTTTT. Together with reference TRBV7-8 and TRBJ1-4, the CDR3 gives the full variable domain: GAGVSQSPRYKVAKRGQDVALRCDPISGHVSLFWYQQALGQGPEFLTYFQNEAQLDKSGLPSDRFFAERPEGSVSTLKIQRTQQEDSAVYLCASSLVWGRGYEKLFFGSGTQLSVL.